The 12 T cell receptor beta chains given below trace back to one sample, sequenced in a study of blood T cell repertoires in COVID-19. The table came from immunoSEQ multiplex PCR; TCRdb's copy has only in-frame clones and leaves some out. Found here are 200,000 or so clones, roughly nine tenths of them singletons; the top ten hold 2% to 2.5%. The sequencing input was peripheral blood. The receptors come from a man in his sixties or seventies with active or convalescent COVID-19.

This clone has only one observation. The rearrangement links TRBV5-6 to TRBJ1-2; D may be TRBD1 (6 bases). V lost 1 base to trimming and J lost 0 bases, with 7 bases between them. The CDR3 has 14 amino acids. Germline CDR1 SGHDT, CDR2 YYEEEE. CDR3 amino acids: CASSLYRANYGYTF. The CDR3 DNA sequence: TGTGCCAGCAGCTTGTACAGGGCTAACTATGGCTACACCTTC.

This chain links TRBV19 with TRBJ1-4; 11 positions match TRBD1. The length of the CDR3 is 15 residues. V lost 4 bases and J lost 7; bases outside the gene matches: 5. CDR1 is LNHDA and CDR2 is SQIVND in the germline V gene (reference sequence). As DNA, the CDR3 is TGTGCCAGTAGTAGGCGGACAGGGGGCAGTGAAAAACTGTTTTTT. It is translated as CASSRRTGGSEKLFF.

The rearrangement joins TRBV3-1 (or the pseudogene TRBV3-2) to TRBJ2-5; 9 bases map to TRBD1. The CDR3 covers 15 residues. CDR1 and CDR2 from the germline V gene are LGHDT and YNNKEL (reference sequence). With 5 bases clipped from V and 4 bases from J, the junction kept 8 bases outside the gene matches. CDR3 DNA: TGTGCCAGCAGCTTCCACAGGGGGCTGGGAGAGACCCAGTACTTC. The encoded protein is CASSFHRGLGETQYF.

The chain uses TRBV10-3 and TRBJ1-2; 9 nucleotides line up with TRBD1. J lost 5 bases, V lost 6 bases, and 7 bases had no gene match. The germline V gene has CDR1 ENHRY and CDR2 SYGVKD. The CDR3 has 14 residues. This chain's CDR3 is CAIRPGTGSYGYTF. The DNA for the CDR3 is TGTGCCATCAGACCAGGGACAGGGAGTTATGGCTACACCTTC.

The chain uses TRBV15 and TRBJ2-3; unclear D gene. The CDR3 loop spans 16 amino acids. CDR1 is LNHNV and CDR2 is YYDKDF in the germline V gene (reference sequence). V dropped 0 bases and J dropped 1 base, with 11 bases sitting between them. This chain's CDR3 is CATSRDLWARTDTQYF. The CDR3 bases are TGTGCCACCAGCAGAGATTTATGGGCGCGCACAGATACGCAGTATTTT.

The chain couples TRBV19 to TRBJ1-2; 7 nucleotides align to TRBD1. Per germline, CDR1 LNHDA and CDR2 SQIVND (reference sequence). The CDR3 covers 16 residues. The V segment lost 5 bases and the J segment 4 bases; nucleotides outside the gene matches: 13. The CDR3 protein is CASSAAQGGLSYGYTF. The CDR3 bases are TGTGCCAGTAGTGCCGCCCAGGGGGGATTATCCTATGGCTACACCTTC.

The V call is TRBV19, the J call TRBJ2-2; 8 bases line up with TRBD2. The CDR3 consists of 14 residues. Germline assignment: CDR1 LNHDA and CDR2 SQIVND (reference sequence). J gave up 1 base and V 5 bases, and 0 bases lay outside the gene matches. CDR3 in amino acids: CASSRGGNTGELFF. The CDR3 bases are TGTGCCAGTAGTCGGGGGGGGAACACCGGGGAGCTGTTTTTT.

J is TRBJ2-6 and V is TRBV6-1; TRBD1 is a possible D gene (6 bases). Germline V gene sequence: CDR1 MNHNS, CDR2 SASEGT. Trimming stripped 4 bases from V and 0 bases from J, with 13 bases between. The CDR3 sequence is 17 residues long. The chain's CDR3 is CASSGPGTTSGANVLTF. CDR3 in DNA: TGTGCCAGCAGTGGCCCCGGGACAACCTCTGGGGCCAACGTCCTGACTTTC.

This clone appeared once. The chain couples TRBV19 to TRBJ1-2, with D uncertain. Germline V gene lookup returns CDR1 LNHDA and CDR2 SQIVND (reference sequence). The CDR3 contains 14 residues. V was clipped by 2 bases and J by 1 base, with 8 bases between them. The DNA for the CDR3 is TGTGCCAGTAGTATAACTCCGCTTAACTATGGCTACACCTTC. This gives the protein CASSITPLNYGYTF. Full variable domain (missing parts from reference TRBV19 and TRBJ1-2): DGGITQSPKYLFRKEGQNVTLSCEQNLNHDAMYWYRQDPGQGLRLIYYSQIVNDFQKGDIAEGYSVSREKKESFPLTVTSAQKNPTAFYLCASSITPLNYGYTFGSGTRLTVV.

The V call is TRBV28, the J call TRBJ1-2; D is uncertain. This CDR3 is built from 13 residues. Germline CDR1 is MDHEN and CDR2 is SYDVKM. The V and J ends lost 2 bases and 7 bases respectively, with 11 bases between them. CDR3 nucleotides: TGTGCCAGCAGTTTAGGCGGGTCTAGTGGCTACACCTTC. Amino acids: CASSLGGSSGYTF.

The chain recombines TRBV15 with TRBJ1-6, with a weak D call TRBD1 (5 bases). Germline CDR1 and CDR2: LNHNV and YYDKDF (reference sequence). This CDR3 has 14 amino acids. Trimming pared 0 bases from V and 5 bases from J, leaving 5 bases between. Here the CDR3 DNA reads TGTGCCACCAGCAGAGACAGGGATAATTCACCCCTCCACTTT. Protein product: CATSRDRDNSPLHF.

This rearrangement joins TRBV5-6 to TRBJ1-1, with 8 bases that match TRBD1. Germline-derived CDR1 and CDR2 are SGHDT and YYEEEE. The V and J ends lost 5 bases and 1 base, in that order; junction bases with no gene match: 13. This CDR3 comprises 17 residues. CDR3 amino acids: CASSEVGGTGSNTEAFF. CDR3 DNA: TGTGCCAGCAGTGAAGTTGGGGGGACAGGTTCGAACACTGAAGCTTTCTTT. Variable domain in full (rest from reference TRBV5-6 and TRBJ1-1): DAGVTQSPTHLIKTRGQQVTLRCSPKSGHDTVSWYQQALGQGPQFIFQYYEEEERQRGNFPDRFSGHQFPNYSSELNVNALLLGDSALYLCASSEVGGTGSNTEAFFGQGTRLTVV.